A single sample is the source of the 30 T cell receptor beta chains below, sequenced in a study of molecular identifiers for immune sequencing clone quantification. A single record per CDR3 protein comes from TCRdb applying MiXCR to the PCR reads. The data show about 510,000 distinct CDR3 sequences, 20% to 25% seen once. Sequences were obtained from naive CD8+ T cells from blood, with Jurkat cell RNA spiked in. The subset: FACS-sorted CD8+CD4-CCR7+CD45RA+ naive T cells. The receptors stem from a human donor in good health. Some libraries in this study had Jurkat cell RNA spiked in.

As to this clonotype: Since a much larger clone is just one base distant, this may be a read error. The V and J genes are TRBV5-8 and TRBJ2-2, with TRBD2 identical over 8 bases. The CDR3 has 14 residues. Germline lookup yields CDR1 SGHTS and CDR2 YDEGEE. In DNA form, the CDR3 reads TGTGCCGGTTGGCGGGAGGTAGACACCGGGGAGCTGCTTTTT. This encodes CAGWREVDTGELLF.

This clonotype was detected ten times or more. CDR3 in DNA: TGCAGCGTAATAGGATGGACAGCACTTAATAACTATGGCTACACCTTC. This gives the protein CSVIGWTALNNYGYTF. The V and J genes are TRBV29-1 and TRBJ1-2; a weak D match, TRBD1 (6 bases). From germline, CDR1 is SQVTM and CDR2 ANQGSEA. CDR3 length equals 16 residues. V lost 6 bases to trimming and J lost 1 base, with 21 bases between them.

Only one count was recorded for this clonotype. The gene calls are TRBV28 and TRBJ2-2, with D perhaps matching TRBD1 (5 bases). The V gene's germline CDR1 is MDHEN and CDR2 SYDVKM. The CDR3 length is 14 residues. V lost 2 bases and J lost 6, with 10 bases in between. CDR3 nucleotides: TGTGCCAGCAGTTTAGGCAGGGTCGCCGGGGAGCTGTTTTTT. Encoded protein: CASSLGRVAGELFF.

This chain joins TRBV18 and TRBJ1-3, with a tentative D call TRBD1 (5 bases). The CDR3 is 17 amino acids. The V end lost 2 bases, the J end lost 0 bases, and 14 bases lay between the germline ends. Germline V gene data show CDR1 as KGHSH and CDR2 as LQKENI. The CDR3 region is CASSPVGGSPSGNTIYF. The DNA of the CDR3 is TGTGCCAGCTCACCAGTTGGGGGGAGCCCCTCTGGAAACACCATATATTTT.

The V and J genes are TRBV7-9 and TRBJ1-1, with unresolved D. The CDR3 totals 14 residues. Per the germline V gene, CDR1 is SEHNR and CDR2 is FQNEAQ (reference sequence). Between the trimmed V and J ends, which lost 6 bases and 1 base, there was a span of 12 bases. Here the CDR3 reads CASSFLWGNTEAFF. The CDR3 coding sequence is TGTGCCAGCAGTTTTCTCTGGGGGAACACTGAAGCTTTCTTT.

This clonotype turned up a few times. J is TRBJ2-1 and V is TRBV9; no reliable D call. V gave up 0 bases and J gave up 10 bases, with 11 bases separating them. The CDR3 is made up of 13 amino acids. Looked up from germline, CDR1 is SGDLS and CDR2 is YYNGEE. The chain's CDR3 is CASSVETVQEQFF. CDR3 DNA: TGTGCCAGCAGCGTAGAAACAGTACAGGAGCAGTTCTTC. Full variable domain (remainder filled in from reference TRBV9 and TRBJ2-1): DSGVTQTPKHLITATGQRVTLRCSPRSGDLSVYWYQQSLDQGLQFLIQYYNGEERAKGNILERFSAQQFPDLHSELNLSSLELGDSALYFCASSVETVQEQFFGPGTRLTVL.

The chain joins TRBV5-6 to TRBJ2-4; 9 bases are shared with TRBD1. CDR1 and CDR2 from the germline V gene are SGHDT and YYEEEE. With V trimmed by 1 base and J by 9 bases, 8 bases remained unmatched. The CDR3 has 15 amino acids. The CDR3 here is CASSLWGTGISIQYF. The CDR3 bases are TGTGCCAGCAGCTTGTGGGGGACAGGGATTTCCATTCAGTACTTC.

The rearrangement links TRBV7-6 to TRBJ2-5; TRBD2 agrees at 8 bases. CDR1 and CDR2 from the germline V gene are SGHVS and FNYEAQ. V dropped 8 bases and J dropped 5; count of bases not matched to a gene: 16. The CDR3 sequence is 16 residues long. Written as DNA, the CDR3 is TGTGCCAGCTTCTCTAGCGGGCCCCATTTGTTGGAGACCCAGTACTTC. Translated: CASFSSGPHLLETQYF.

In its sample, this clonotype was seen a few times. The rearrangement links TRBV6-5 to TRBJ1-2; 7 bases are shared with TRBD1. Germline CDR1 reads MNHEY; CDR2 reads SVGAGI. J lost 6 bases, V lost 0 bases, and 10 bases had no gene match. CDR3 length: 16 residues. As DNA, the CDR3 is TGTGCCAGCAGTTACTCGGGGCAGGGGGGAGTGGATGGCTACACCTTC. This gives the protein CASSYSGQGGVDGYTF.

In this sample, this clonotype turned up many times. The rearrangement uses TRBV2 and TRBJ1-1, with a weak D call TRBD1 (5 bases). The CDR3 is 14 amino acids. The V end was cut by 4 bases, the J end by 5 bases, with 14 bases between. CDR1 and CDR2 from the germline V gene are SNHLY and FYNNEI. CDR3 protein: CASSGPNGGTEAFF. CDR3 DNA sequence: TGTGCCAGCAGTGGCCCAAACGGGGGAACTGAAGCTTTCTTT.

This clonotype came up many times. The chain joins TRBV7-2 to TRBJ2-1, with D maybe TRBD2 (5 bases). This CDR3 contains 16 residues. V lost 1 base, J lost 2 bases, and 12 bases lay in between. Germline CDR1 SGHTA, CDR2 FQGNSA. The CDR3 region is CASSLEGGAPYNEQFF. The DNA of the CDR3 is TGTGCCAGCAGCTTAGAAGGAGGAGCCCCCTACAATGAGCAGTTCTTC.

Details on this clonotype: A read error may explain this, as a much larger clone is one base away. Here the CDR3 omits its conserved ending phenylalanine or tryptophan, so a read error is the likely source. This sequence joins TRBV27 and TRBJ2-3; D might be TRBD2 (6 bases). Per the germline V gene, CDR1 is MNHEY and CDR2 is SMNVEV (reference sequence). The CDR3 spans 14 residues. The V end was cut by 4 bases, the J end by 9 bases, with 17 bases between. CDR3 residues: CASSSLMTRGTQYS. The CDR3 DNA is TGTGCCAGCAGTTCCCTCATGACTAGAGGAACGCAGTATTCT.

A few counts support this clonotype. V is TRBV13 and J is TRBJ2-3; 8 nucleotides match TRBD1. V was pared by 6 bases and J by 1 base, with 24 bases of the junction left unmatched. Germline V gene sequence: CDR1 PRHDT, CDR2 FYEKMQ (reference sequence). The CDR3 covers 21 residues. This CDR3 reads CASRPRTGWTFGKEGTDTQYF. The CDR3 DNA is TGTGCCAGCAGACCCAGGACAGGGTGGACGTTCGGGAAAGAGGGCACAGATACGCAGTATTTT.

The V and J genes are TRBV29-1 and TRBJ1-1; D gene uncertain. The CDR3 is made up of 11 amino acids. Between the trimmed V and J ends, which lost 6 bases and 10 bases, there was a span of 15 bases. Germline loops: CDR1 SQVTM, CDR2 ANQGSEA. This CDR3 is CSVVTNVGAFF. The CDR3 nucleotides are TGCAGCGTAGTCACGAACGTTGGAGCTTTCTTT.

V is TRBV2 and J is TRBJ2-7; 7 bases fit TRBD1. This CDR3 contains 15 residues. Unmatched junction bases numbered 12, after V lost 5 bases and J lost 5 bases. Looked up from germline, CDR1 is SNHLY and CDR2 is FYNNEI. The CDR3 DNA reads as TGTGCCAGCAGTCACGGTGCCAGGGGGACCCACGAGCAGTACTTC. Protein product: CASSHGARGTHEQYF.

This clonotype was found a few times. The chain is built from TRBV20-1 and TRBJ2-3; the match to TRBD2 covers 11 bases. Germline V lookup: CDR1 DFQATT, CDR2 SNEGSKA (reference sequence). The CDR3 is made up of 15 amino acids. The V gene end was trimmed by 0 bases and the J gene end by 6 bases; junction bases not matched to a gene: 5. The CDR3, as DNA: TGCAGTGCTAGAGATAGCGGGAGGGCCTCGGATACGCAGTATTTT. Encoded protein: CSARDSGRASDTQYF.

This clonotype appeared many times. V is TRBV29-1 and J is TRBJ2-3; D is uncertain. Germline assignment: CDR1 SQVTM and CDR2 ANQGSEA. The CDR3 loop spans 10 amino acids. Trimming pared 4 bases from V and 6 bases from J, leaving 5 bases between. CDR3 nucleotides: TGCAGCGTTGTAGGCGATACGCAGTATTTT. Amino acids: CSVVGDTQYF.

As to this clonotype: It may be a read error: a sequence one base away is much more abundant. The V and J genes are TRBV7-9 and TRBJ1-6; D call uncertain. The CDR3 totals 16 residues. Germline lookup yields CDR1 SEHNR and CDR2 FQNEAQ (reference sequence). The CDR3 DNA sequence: TGTGCCAGCAGCCCCTTTGAGAGCTCCTATAATTCACTCCTCCACTTT. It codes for CASSPFESSYNSLLHF.

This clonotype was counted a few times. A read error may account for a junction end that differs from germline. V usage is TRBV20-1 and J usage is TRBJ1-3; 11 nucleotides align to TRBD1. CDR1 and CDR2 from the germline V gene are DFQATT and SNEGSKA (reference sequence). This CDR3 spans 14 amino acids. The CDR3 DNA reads TGCAGTGCCAAGGACAGGGGGCCTGGAAACACCTTATATTTT. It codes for CSAKDRGPGNTLYF.

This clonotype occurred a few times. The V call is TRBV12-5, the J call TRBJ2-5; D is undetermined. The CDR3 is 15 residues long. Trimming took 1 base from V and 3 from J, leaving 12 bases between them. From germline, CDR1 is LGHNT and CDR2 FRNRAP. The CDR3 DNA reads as TGTGCTAGTGGTTTGGGGTTCCCAGTGGAAGAGACCCAGTACTTC. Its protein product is CASGLGFPVEETQYF.

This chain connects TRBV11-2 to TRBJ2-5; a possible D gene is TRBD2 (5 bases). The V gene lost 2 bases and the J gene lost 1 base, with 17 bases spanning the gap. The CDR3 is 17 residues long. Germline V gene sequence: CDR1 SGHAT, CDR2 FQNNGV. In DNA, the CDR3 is TGTGCCAGCAGCTTACGTTCTGTGGGAGTGGTCCAAGAGACCCAGTACTTC. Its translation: CASSLRSVGVVQETQYF. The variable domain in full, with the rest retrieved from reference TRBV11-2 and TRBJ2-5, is EAGVAQSPRYKIIEKRQSVAFWCNPISGHATLYWYQQILGQGPKLLIQFQNNGVVDDSQLPKDRFSAERLKGVDSTLKIQPAKLEDSAVYLCASSLRSVGVVQETQYFGPGTRLLVL.

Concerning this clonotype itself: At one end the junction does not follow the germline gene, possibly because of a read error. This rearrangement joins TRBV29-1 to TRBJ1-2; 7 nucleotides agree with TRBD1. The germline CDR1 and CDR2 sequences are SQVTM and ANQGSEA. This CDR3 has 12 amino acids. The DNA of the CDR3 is TGCAGCGTTGAAGAGACAGGGCCGGGATTCCCCTTC. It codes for CSVEETGPGFPF.

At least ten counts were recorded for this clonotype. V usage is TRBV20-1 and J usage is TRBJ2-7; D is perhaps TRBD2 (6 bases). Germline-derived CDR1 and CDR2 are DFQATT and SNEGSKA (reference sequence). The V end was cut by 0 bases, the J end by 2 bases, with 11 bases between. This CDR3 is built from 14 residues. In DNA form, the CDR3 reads TGCAGTGCTAGAGATCAGGCGGGACCCTACGAGCAGTACTTC. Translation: CSARDQAGPYEQYF.

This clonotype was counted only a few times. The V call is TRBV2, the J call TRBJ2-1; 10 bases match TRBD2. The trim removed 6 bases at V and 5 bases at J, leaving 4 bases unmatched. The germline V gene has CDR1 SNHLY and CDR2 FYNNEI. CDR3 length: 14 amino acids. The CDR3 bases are TGTGCCAGCAGGTCACTAGCGGGAAACAATGAGCAGTTCTTC. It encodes CASRSLAGNNEQFF.

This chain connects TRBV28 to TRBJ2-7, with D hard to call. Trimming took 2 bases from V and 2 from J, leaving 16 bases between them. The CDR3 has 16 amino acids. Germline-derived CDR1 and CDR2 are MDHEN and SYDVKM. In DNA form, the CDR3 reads TGTGCCAGCAGTTTAGTCCGGACCAATACCCCCTACGAGCAGTACTTC. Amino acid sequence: CASSLVRTNTPYEQYF.

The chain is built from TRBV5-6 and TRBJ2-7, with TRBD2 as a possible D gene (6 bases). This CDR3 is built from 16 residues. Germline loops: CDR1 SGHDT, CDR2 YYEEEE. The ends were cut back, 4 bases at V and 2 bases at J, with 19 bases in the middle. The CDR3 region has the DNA TGTGCCAGCAGCGCGTGGGCGGGACTGCTAACCTACGAGCAGTACTTC. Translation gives CASSAWAGLLTYEQYF.

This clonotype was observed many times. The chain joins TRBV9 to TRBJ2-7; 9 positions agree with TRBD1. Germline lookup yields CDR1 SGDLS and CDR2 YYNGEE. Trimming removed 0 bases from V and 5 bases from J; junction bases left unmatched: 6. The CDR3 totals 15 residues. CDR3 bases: TGTGCCAGCAGCGTAGGCGGGACAGGGTCCCACGAGCAGTACTTC. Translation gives CASSVGGTGSHEQYF.

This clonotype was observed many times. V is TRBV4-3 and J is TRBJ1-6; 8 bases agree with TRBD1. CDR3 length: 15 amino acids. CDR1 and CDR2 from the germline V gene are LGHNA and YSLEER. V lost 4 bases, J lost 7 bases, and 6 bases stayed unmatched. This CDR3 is CASSRGDRGNSPLHF. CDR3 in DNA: TGCGCCAGCAGCCGTGGCGACAGGGGCAATTCACCCCTCCACTTT.

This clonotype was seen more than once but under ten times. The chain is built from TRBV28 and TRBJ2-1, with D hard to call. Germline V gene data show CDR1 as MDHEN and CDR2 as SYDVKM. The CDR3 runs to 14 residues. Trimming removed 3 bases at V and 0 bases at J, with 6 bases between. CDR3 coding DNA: TGTGCCAGCAGTTTCAGCCCCTCCTACAATGAGCAGTTCTTC. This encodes CASSFSPSYNEQFF.

The CDR3 DNA reads as TGTGCCAGCAGCCCTACTACAGGGGGCGGCGGTTATGGCTACACCTTC. It translates to CASSPTTGGGGYGYTF. The V and J genes are TRBV3-1 and TRBJ1-2, with 9 nucleotides matching TRBD1. V was pared by 4 bases and J by 5 bases, with 11 bases of the junction left unmatched. Germline CDR1 reads LGHDT; CDR2 reads YNNKEL (reference sequence). This CDR3 is 16 amino acids long.